This passage covers 7 T cell receptor beta chains from one sample sequenced in a study of Ad26.COV2.S vaccination and SARS-CoV-2 variants. TCRdb keeps only in-frame clones here, not all; method: immunoSEQ multiplex PCR. The sample holds about 480,000 clones, around 88% seen once. As to treatment: around 19 received Ad26.COV2.S at low or high dose, single or two shots; five or six received placebo; per-sample allocation not given. Day 63 after the first vaccine or placebo injection was the time point for sampling. The input for sequencing was peripheral blood, taken in a trial of Ad26.COV2.S vaccine versus placebo. These receptors were obtained from a person between 18 and 65 years old who received the Ad26.COV2.S COVID-19 vaccine or a placebo.

This chain uses TRBV9 with TRBJ2-1; no reliable D call. Germline CDR1 is SGDLS and CDR2 is YYNGEE. The V end was cut by 4 bases, the J end by 2 bases, with 10 bases between. This CDR3 spans 14 amino acids. DNA of the CDR3: TGTGCCAGCAGCCCGACTTGGACCTACAATGAGCAGTTCTTC. Translated: CASSPTWTYNEQFF.

The rearrangement uses TRBV4-3 and TRBJ1-1, with D possibly being TRBD1 (5 bases). Germline assignment: CDR1 LGHNA and CDR2 YSLEER. There are 16 residues in the CDR3. Trimming shortened V by 1 base and J by 2 bases, and 14 bases separated the two germline ends. CDR3 nucleotides: TGCGCCAGCAGCCAAGTTCAACCGGGGCCCAACACTGAAGCTTTCTTT. Its translation: CASSQVQPGPNTEAFF.

V is TRBV7-2 and J is TRBJ2-3, with 9 bases identical to TRBD2. The CDR3 consists of 15 residues. Germline V gives CDR1 SGHTA, CDR2 FQGNSA. V was pared by 5 bases and J by 1 base, with 4 bases of the junction left unmatched. The CDR3 sequence is CASSTGTSRTDTQYF. The CDR3 region has the DNA TGTGCCAGCAGCACGGGGACTAGCCGCACAGATACGCAGTATTTT. The variable domain in full, completed from reference TRBV7-2 and TRBJ2-3, reads GAGVSQSPSNKVTEKGKDVELRCDPISGHTALYWYRQSLGQGLEFLIYFQGNSAPDKSGLPSDRFSAERTGGSVSTLTIQRTQQEDSAVYLCASSTGTSRTDTQYFGPGTRLTVL.

This clone has a single count. The chain couples TRBV30 to TRBJ2-2, with 10 bases that match TRBD1. The length of the CDR3 is 16 residues. V lost 5 bases to trimming and J lost 6 bases; unmatched junction nucleotides: 12. Germline V lookup: CDR1 GTSNPN, CDR2 SVGIG (reference sequence). The CDR3 is CAWGEGLGTGAGELFF. The CDR3, as DNA: TGTGCCTGGGGAGAGGGCCTCGGGACAGGGGCCGGGGAGCTGTTTTTT. Filled out from reference TRBV30 and TRBJ2-2, the complete variable domain reads SQTIHQWPATLVQPVGSPLSLECTVEGTSNPNLYWYRQAAGRGLQLLFYSVGIGQISSEVPQNLSASRPQDRQFILSSKKLLLSDSGFYLCAWGEGLGTGAGELFFGEGSRLTVL.

The chain carries TRBV30 and TRBJ1-6, with D maybe TRBD1 (6 bases). Deletions cut 2 bases from V and 7 bases from J, with 21 bases between. CDR3 length equals 17 residues. Germline V CDR1 and CDR2: GTSNPN, SVGIG (reference sequence). The CDR3 reads CAWSYDRSLVGNSPLHF. The CDR3 nucleotides read TGTGCCTGGAGTTATGACAGGTCCCTCGTGGGGAATTCACCCCTCCACTTT.

The chain is built from TRBV29-1 and TRBJ2-3; TRBD2 matches at 14 bases. Germline lookup yields CDR1 SQVTM and CDR2 ANQGSEA. Germline trimming cut 6 bases from V and 2 bases from J; bases unmatched to any gene: 7. The CDR3 consists of 16 residues. The CDR3 sequence is CSVGTSGSWATDTQYF. In DNA, the CDR3 is TGCAGCGTAGGGACTAGCGGGAGTTGGGCCACAGATACGCAGTATTTT.

The chain carries TRBV7-9 and TRBJ2-3, with 12 bases matching TRBD2. The germline CDR1 and CDR2 sequences are SEHNR and FQNEAQ (reference sequence). This CDR3 comprises 16 residues. V lost 5 bases to trimming and J lost 1 base; unmatched junction nucleotides: 4. In DNA form, the CDR3 reads TGTGCCAGCAGCGCTCGACTAGCGGGAGGCACAGATACGCAGTATTTT. Translation: CASSARLAGGTDTQYF.